This T cell receptor beta chain was identified during a study of control samples from healthy donors and cancer patients. Method: immunoSEQ multiplex PCR; TCRdb's copy keeps in-frame clones and lacks some. This table has tens of thousands of clones, about 92% appearing once. The CDR3 extends over 16 amino acids. Losses at the gene ends were 0 bases for V and 4 bases for J; bases not matched to a gene: 5. In germline, CDR1 is SGHRS, CDR2 YFSETQ. This receptor was obtained from a man aged 60-69 years with colorectal cancer. Material for sequencing was PBMCs. The V and J genes are TRBV5-1 and TRBJ2-1, with TRBD2 matching 9 bases. The CDR3 DNA reads TGCGCCAGCAGCTTGGGCGGGGGGGCCGATTACAATGAGCAGTTCTTC. Its translation is CASSLGGGADYNEQFF.